The source of this T cell receptor (beta chain) is a study of beta chain features in type 1 diabetes. Broader study findings: Shortening of TCRB CDR3s, moderate but significant, appeared in all four CD4+ subsets of Type 1 diabetes patients. In comparison with healthy donors, patients had naive, central memory and Treg TCRB repertoires that appeared more similar.

Every bit of the isolated RNA underwent reverse transcription, so sequencing read expressed TCRB transcripts. Measured with immunoSEQ multiplex PCR; TCRdb has only the in-frame clones, and not every one. The table lists approximately 170,000 clones, approximately 8.1% of them singletons. Purity exceeded 95% in all sorted populations. Germline CDR1 SQVTM, CDR2 ANQGSEA. This CDR3 has 14 amino acids. V was clipped by 6 bases and J by 1 base; unmatched bases: 8. This clone has just a few counts. Its antigen remains unknown. Source material: central memory CD4+ T cells from blood. This TCR derives from a woman aged 40-49 years with type 1 diabetes. This rearrangement joins TRBV29-1 to TRBJ2-5, with 7 bases identical to TRBD2. In DNA form, the CDR3 reads TGCAGCGTCGCGGTCTGGGGGGGCCAAGAGACCCAGTACTTC. It is translated as CSVAVWGGQETQYF. The entire variable domain, with the rest obtained from reference TRBV29-1 and TRBJ2-5, is as follows: SAVISQKPSRDICQRGTSLTIQCQVDSQVTMMFWYRQQPGQSLTLIATANQGSEATYESGFVIDKFPISRPNLTFSTLTVSNMSPEDSSIYLCSVAVWGGQETQYFGPGTRLLVL.